Shown below are 22 T cell receptor beta chains from a single sample sequenced in a study of human T cells and chemical hapten exposure. As to time point: patch test 3, about 24 weeks after DPC sensitization. Treatment described: therapeutic diphenylcyclopropenone sensitization with weekly scalp DPC. Using its own MiXCR run on the RACE reads, TCRdb lists one record per CDR3 protein. The data show 55,000 to 75,000 distinct CDR3 sequences, 12% seen once. This material consisted of whole blood, taken in connection with sensitization to the hapten diphenylcyclopropenone (DPC). The source is a man aged 30-40 years with alopecia areata. Some clones in this sample may be carry-over from other donors' samples.

This clonotype was seen more than once but under ten times. CDR3 coding DNA: TGTGCCAGCAGTTTAGTCAGGGGCCCGTACGAGCAGTACTTC. It translates to CASSLVRGPYEQYF. The chain uses TRBV12-3 or TRBV12-4 and TRBJ2-7, with a possible D match to TRBD1 (6 bases). Deletions cut 1 base from V and 4 bases from J, with 11 bases between. This CDR3 comprises 14 residues.

At least ten counts were recorded for this clonotype. The chain is built from TRBV7-9 and TRBJ2-7; 7 positions match TRBD1. Germline-derived CDR1 and CDR2 are SEHNR and FQNEAQ (reference sequence). With 5 bases clipped from V and 3 bases from J, the junction kept 10 bases outside the gene matches. This CDR3 has 15 residues. The CDR3 region is CASSARQGRDYEQYF. The CDR3 bases are TGTGCCAGCAGCGCCCGACAGGGTCGTGACTACGAGCAGTACTTC.

This clonotype was counted at least ten times. V is TRBV12-3 or TRBV12-4 and J is TRBJ1-2; no clear D gene. The CDR3 covers 14 residues. V was shortened by 6 bases and J by 4 bases, with 15 bases between the two germline ends. The DNA for the CDR3 is TGTGCCAGCAGCCGAGTTTTGGCCTCCTATGGCTACACCTTC. Translating gives CASSRVLASYGYTF.

The chain is built from TRBV6-5 and TRBJ1-6; no clear D. V was shortened by 5 bases and J by 5 bases, with 13 bases between the two germline ends. Germline CDR1 is MNHEY and CDR2 is SVGAGI. The CDR3 length is 15 residues. CDR3 in amino acids: CASSLGLLDNSPLHF. The DNA for the CDR3 is TGTGCCAGCAGTCTAGGCTTGTTGGATAATTCACCCCTCCACTTT.

This clonotype was recorded at least ten times. This rearrangement joins TRBV20-1 to TRBJ2-7; 8 bases align to TRBD1. Germline-derived CDR1 and CDR2 are DFQATT and SNEGSKA (reference sequence). J was trimmed by 7 bases and V by 0 bases; bases with no gene match: 5. This CDR3 has 13 residues. Here the CDR3 DNA reads TGCAGTGCTAGAGATCAGGGGGCGGGGGAGCAGTACTTC. The encoded protein is CSARDQGAGEQYF.

There are a few counts of this clonotype. The V call is TRBV24-1, the J call TRBJ2-3; unclear D gene. V lost 1 base and J 1 base, leaving 8 bases between the germline ends. Germline V gene data show CDR1 as KGHDR and CDR2 as SFDVKD. CDR3 length: 15 amino acids. CDR3 DNA: TGTGCCACCAGTGATTTTACTACAGGCACAGATACGCAGTATTTT. This translates into CATSDFTTGTDTQYF.

The chain uses TRBV18 and TRBJ2-1, with TRBD2 identical over 11 bases. Trimming removed 4 bases from V and 0 bases from J; junction bases left unmatched: 11. Germline CDR1 and CDR2: KGHSH and LQKENI. The CDR3 has 19 residues. In nucleotides, the CDR3 is TGTGCCAGCTCACGGTTTACTAGCGGGGGACGGAGCTCCTACAATGAGCAGTTCTTC. It yields the protein CASSRFTSGGRSSYNEQFF. The full variable domain, completed using reference TRBV18 and TRBJ2-1, is NAGVMQNPRHLVRRRGQEARLRCSPMKGHSHVYWYRQLPEEGLKFMVYLQKENIIDESGMPKERFSAEFPKEGPSILRIQQVVRGDSAAYFCASSRFTSGGRSSYNEQFFGPGTRLTVL.

This clonotype has just a few counts. The chain carries TRBV5-1 and TRBJ1-1, with D tentatively TRBD1 (6 bases). The CDR3 consists of 15 residues. The germline CDR1 and CDR2 sequences are SGHRS and YFSETQ. Trimming took 0 bases from V and 4 from J, leaving 13 bases between them. The CDR3 sequence: CASSLDRQGITEAFF. CDR3 nucleotides: TGCGCCAGCAGCTTGGATCGGCAGGGGATCACTGAAGCTTTCTTT.

This clonotype was counted only a few times. Here the CDR3 DNA reads TGCAGTCCCTTCGGACTAGCGGGGGGTGCCTACGAGCAGTACTTC. This gives the protein CSPFGLAGGAYEQYF. The rearrangement uses TRBV20-1 and TRBJ2-7, with 14 bases lining up with TRBD2. The germline CDR1 and CDR2 sequences are DFQATT and SNEGSKA (reference sequence). V trimming: 8 bases; J trimming: 2 bases; junction bases outside the gene matches: 8. The CDR3 extends over 15 amino acids.

This clonotype has at least ten counts. The rearrangement links TRBV4-1 to TRBJ1-2; D uncertain. The CDR3 is made up of 14 amino acids. V shed 6 bases and J shed 3 bases, with 14 bases lying between them. CDR1 MGHRA and CDR2 YSYEKL come from the germline V gene. CDR3 coding DNA: TGCGCCAGCAGACTCCCTGGGTCGGACTATGGCTACACCTTC. Its translation is CASRLPGSDYGYTF.

V gene TRBV20-1 combines with J gene TRBJ2-3, with TRBD2 as a possible D gene (5 bases). The CDR3 sequence is 14 residues long. V was shortened by 4 bases and J by 3 bases, with 14 bases between the two germline ends. The germline CDR1 and CDR2 sequences are DFQATT and SNEGSKA (reference sequence). Here the CDR3 reads CSAITQAATDTQYF. The CDR3 DNA sequence: TGCAGTGCTATTACACAAGCGGCTACAGATACGCAGTATTTT.

There are a few counts of this clonotype. V and J are TRBV4-2 and TRBJ2-1; 8 positions match TRBD2. The CDR3 length is 16 residues. Per germline, CDR1 LGHNA and CDR2 YNFKEQ. V trimming: 6 bases; J trimming: 3 bases; junction bases outside the gene matches: 10. DNA for the CDR3: TGTGCCAGCAGTAGCTCAGCGGGGGCCAACTACAATGAGCAGTTCTTC. Translation gives CASSSSAGANYNEQFF.

In this sample, this clonotype turned up a few times. The chain couples TRBV3-1 to TRBJ1-1, with unresolved D. This CDR3 is 14 amino acids long. Germline CDR1 is LGHDT and CDR2 is YNNKEL (reference sequence). V was clipped by 1 base and J by 8 bases, with 14 bases between them. The CDR3 region is CASSQASGLQEAFF. In DNA form, the CDR3 reads TGTGCCAGCAGCCAAGCGTCCGGTCTTCAAGAAGCTTTCTTT.

This clonotype was counted only a few times. This sequence joins TRBV4-1 and TRBJ2-3, with 8 bases lining up with TRBD2. Germline V gene sequence: CDR1 MGHRA, CDR2 YSYEKL. The junction had 10 bases not matched to a gene; V was cut back by 1 base and J by 4 bases. The CDR3 runs to 17 residues. This chain's CDR3 is CASSQVLASGQADTQYF. Here the CDR3 DNA reads TGCGCCAGCAGCCAAGTTTTAGCTAGCGGGCAGGCAGATACGCAGTATTTT.

In this sample, this clonotype turned up many times. The chain joins TRBV20-1 to TRBJ1-1; D unresolved. V was shortened by 1 base and J by 7 bases, with 13 bases between the two germline ends. The CDR3 runs to 13 residues. Germline CDR1 and CDR2: DFQATT and SNEGSKA (reference sequence). The DNA of the CDR3 is TGCAGTGCTAGAGGCCTCTGGAGCATTGAAGCTTTCTTT. Residues: CSARGLWSIEAFF.

This clonotype appeared many times. The V call is TRBV7-8, the J call TRBJ2-1, with 7 positions matching TRBD1. The CDR3 extends over 16 amino acids. Germline V CDR1 and CDR2: SGHVS, FQNEAQ. After removal of 1 base from V and 7 bases from J, the junction contained 10 bases not matched to a gene. CDR3 sequence (DNA): TGTGCCAGCAGCTTAGGAGACAGGGCTCCAACTAATGAGCAGTTCTTC. Translating gives CASSLGDRAPTNEQFF.

This chain joins TRBV5-5 and TRBJ2-3, with a tentative D call TRBD2 (7 bases). V lost 7 bases, J lost 0 bases, and 15 bases lay in between. The germline gives CDR1 SGHKS, CDR2 YYEKEE (reference sequence). This CDR3 spans 15 amino acids. The CDR3 DNA sequence: TGTGCCAGCGGTCCCTGGGGGGGCAGCACAGATACGCAGTATTTT. It specifies CASGPWGGSTDTQYF.

This clonotype has a count of ten or more. The rearrangement links TRBV18 to TRBJ1-2; D not certain. Germline loops: CDR1 KGHSH, CDR2 LQKENI. This CDR3 comprises 14 residues. V shed 3 bases and J shed 2 bases, with 10 bases lying between them. The DNA of the CDR3 is TGTGCCAGCTCACCCAACAGCCCCAACTATGGCTACACCTTC. It translates to CASSPNSPNYGYTF. The full variable domain, with the rest looked up from reference TRBV18 and TRBJ1-2, is NAGVMQNPRHLVRRRGQEARLRCSPMKGHSHVYWYRQLPEEGLKFMVYLQKENIIDESGMPKERFSAEFPKEGPSILRIQQVVRGDSAAYFCASSPNSPNYGYTFGSGTRLTVV.

This clonotype has more than one count but fewer than ten. V is TRBV29-1 and J is TRBJ2-7, with a possible D match to TRBD1 (5 bases). Germline assignment: CDR1 SQVTM and CDR2 ANQGSEA. This CDR3 region has 12 residues. The ends were cut back, 4 bases at V and 0 bases at J, with 7 bases in the middle. CDR3 sequence: CSVGRDSYEQYF. Written as DNA, the CDR3 is TGCAGCGTTGGCAGGGACTCCTACGAGCAGTACTTC.

The chain recombines TRBV20-1 with TRBJ2-3; the D call may be TRBD1 or TRBD2 (5 bases each). V was shortened by 4 bases and J by 1 base, with 15 bases between the two germline ends. The germline V gene encodes CDR1 DFQATT and CDR2 SNEGSKA (reference sequence). This CDR3 is built from 15 residues. The CDR3 region has the DNA TGCAGTGCTACCTCTAGAGGGGTGGGCACAGATACGCAGTATTTT. It specifies CSATSRGVGTDTQYF.

This rearrangement joins TRBV30 to TRBJ1-3; D is uncertain. V was cut by 3 bases and J by 0 bases, with 18 bases left in between. The CDR3 is 17 residues long. Germline V CDR1 and CDR2: GTSNPN, SVGIG (reference sequence). CDR3 nucleotides: TGTGCCTGGAGCCCCTCCTACGCGGGCTCCTCTGGAAACACCATATATTTT. This codes for CAWSPSYAGSSGNTIYF.

This clonotype was observed at least ten times. The chain employs TRBV7-2 and TRBJ1-2; D not resolved. CDR1 and CDR2 from the germline V gene are SGHTA and FQGNSA. CDR3 length equals 14 residues. Trimming removed 3 bases at V and 1 base at J, with 9 bases between. This chain's CDR3 is CASSLAGLNYGYTF. The CDR3 DNA sequence: TGTGCCAGCAGCTTGGCCGGCCTTAACTATGGCTACACCTTC.